Listed below are T cell receptor beta chains from one sample, sequenced in a study of blood T cell repertoires in COVID-19. The table came from immunoSEQ multiplex PCR; TCRdb's copy has only in-frame clones and leaves some out. This table holds more than 300,000 clones, 70% to 90% found once. The specimen was peripheral blood. These receptor sequences come from a woman between 25 and 40 years old with COVID-19, enrolled during active disease. The CDR3 runs from the conserved cysteine through the conserved F or W. Fields, in order: clone size, J gene, D gene, V gene, CDR3 DNA, CDR3 protein. D genes are given only for firm matches. Only some rows state a clone size, as once, few, many or a class for expanded clones.

>NA|TRBJ2-2|NA|TRBV11-1
TGTGCCAGCAGCTTAATTCAGGGGGGCACCGGGGAGCTGTTTTTT
CASSLIQGGTGELFF
>few|TRBJ2-7|TRBD1|TRBV5-1
TGCGCCAGCAGCTTGGGACAGGGGGCAGAAGAGCAGTACTTC
CASSLGQGAEEQYF
>NA|TRBJ1-1|TRBD1|TRBV12-5
TGTGCTAGTGGTTTAGGGGGCGCGGGGAACACTGAAGCTTTCTTT
CASGLGGAGNTEAFF
>NA|TRBJ2-7|TRBD2|TRBV30
TGTGCCTGGAGTGTAGACCGGGGAGGGCTAGGAAGGTACGAGCAGTACTTC
CAWSVDRGGLGRYEQYF
>NA|TRBJ1-5|TRBD1|TRBV4-1
TGCGCCAGCAGCTATTCCGGGACAGGGAGTTCGGGGCCCCAGCATTTT
CASSYSGTGSSGPQHF
>NA|TRBJ2-6|TRBD1|TRBV5-8
TGTGCCAGCCGCAACAGGGGTGGGGCCAACGTCCTGACTTTC
CASRNRGGANVLTF
>NA|TRBJ2-7|NA|TRBV5-3
TGTGCCAGAAGCCCTCCTGAAGCCGAGCAGTACTTC
CARSPPEAEQYF
>NA|TRBJ1-2|TRBD1|TRBV24-1
TGTGCCACCGCCACGGGACAGGGAAGGGGCTACACCTTC
CATATGQGRGYTF
>NA|TRBJ1-2|NA|TRBV6-4
TGTGCCAGCAGTGAGCGACTTGAATCCCCCCACCTACCTAACTATGGCTACACCTTC
CASSERLESPHLPNYGYTF
>NA|TRBJ2-7|TRBD1|TRBV5-1
TGCGCCAGCATGAAGGACAGGGGCTACGAGCAGTACTTC
CASMKDRGYEQYF
>NA|TRBJ2-1|NA|TRBV2
TGTGCCAGCAGTCAGGCCTCTCTTCCCTACAATGAGCAGTTCTTC
CASSQASLPYNEQFF
>NA|TRBJ2-1|NA|TRBV4-3
TGCGCCAGCAGCCAAGATTGGACAGTTCCAGGAATGAGGCAGTTCTTC
CASSQDWTVPGMRQFF
>NA|TRBJ2-7|NA|TRBV13
TGTGCCAGCAGCTATAGGACTACCTACGAGCAGTACTTC
CASSYRTTYEQYF
>once|TRBJ2-3|TRBD1|TRBV29-1
TGCAGCGTTGAAGGCAGGGGGCTAAGGACAGATACGCAGTATTTT
CSVEGRGLRTDTQYF
>NA|TRBJ1-2|NA|TRBV29-1
TGCAGCGTTGGACAGCTTCGTGGGGCAGGCTACACCTTC
CSVGQLRGAGYTF
>NA|TRBJ1-4|NA|TRBV3-1/TRBV3-2
TGTGCCAGCAGCCTCCAAGGAGGCGTTCAGGGGGAAAAACTGTTTTTT
CASSLQGGVQGEKLFF
>NA|TRBJ1-5|NA|TRBV6-2/TRBV6-3
TGTGCCAGCAGTCCCAATCCCGGACATAGGGGTAATCAGCCCCAGCATTTT
CASSPNPGHRGNQPQHF
>NA|TRBJ2-1|TRBD2|TRBV19
TGTGCCAGTAGTATTAGGAGAGATAGCGGGAGGGCCCATGAGCAGTTCTTC
CASSIRRDSGRAHEQFF
>NA|TRBJ1-2|TRBD1|TRBV19
TGTGCCAGTAGTATTCGGACAGGTGGCTACACCTTC
CASSIRTGGYTF
>NA|TRBJ2-5|NA|TRBV20-1
TGCAGTGCTATCGTACAAGAGACCCAGTACTTC
CSAIVQETQYF
>NA|TRBJ1-1|NA|TRBV28
TGTGCCAGCAGTTTGTCGGGGAACACTGAAGCTTTCTTT
CASSLSGNTEAFF
>NA|TRBJ2-7|NA|TRBV6-5
TGTGCCACCCATGGACTCAACAACGACGAGCAGTACTTC
CATHGLNNDEQYF